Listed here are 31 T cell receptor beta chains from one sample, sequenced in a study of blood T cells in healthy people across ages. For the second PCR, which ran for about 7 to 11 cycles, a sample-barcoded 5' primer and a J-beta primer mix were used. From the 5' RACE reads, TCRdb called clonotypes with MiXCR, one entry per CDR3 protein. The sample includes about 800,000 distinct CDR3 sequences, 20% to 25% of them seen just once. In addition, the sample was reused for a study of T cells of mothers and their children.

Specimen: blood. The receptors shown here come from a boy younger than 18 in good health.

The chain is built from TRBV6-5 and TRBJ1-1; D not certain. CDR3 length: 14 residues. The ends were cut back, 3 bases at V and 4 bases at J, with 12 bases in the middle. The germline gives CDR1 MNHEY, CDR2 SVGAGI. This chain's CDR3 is CASSYSTRGTEAFF. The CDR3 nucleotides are TGTGCCAGCAGTTATTCCACACGTGGCACTGAAGCTTTCTTT.

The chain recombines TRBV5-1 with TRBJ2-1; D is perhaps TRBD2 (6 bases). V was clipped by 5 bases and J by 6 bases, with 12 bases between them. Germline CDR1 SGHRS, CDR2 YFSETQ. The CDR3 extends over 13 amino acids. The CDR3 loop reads CASRTLAPNEQFF. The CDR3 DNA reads TGCGCCAGCAGAACTCTAGCGCCCAATGAGCAGTTCTTC.

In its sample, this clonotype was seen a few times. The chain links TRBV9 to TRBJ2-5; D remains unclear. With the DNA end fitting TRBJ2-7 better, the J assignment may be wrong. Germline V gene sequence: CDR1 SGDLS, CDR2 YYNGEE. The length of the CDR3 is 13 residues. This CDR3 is CASGRTDAYEQYF. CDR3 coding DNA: TGTGCCAGCGGAAGGACCGACGCCTACGAGCAGTACTTC.

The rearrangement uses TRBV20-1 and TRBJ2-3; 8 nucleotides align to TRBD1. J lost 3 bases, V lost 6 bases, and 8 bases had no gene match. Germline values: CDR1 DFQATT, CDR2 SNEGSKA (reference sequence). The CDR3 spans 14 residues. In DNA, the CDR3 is TGCAGTGCACAGACAGGGGATCCTACAGATACGCAGTATTTT. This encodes CSAQTGDPTDTQYF.

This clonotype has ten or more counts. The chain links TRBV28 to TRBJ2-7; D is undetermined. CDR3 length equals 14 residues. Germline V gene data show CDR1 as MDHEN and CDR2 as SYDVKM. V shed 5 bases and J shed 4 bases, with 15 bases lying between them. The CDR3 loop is CASSAYLEIYEQYF. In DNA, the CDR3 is TGTGCCAGCAGTGCGTACCTAGAGATATACGAGCAGTACTTC.

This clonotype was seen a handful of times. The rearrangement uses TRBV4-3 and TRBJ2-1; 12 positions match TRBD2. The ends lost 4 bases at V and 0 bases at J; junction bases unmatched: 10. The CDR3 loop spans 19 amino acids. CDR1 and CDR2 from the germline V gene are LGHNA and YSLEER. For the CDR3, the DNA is TGCGCCAGCAGCCCTCGACTAGCGGGAGTCGCATCCTCCTACAATGAGCAGTTCTTC. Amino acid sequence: CASSPRLAGVASSYNEQFF.

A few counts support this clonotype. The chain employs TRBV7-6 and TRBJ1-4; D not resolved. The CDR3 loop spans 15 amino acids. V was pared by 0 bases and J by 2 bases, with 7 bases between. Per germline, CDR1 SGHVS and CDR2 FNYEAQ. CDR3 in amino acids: CASSLAGYTNEKLFF. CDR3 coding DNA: TGTGCCAGCAGCTTAGCGGGGTACACTAATGAAAAACTGTTTTTT.

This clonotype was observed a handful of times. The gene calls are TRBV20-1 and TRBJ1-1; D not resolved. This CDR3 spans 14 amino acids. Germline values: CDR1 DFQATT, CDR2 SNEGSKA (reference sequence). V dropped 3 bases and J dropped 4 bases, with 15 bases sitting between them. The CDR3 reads CSARPPGEGTEAFF. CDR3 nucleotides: TGCAGTGCTAGGCCCCCCGGGGAGGGCACTGAAGCTTTCTTT.

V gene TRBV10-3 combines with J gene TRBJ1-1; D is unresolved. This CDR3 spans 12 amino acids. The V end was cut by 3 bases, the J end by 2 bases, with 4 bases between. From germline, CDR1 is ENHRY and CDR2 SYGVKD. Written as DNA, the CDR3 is TGTGCCATCAGTGACAGCAACACTGAAGCTTTCTTT. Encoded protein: CAISDSNTEAFF.

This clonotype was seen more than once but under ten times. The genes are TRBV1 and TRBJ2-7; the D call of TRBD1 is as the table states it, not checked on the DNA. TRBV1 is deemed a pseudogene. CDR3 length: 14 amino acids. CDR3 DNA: TGCACCAGCAGTCCGAAGGACAGACACTACGAGCAGTACTTC. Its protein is CTSSPKDRHYEQYF.

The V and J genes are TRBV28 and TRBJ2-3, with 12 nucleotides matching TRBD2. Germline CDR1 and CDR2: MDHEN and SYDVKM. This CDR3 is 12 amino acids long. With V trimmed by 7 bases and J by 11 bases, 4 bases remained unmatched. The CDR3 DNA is TGTGCCAGCACCGAGACTAGCGGGAGGCAGTATTTT. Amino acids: CASTETSGRQYF.

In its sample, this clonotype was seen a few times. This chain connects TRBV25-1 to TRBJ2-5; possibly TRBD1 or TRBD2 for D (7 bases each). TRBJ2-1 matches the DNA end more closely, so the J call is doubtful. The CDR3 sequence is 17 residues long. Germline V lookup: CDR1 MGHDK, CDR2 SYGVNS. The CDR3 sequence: CASSDLEGAGARGEQFF. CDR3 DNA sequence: TGTGCCAGCAGTGATCTGGAGGGGGCGGGGGCACGGGGTGAGCAGTTCTTC.

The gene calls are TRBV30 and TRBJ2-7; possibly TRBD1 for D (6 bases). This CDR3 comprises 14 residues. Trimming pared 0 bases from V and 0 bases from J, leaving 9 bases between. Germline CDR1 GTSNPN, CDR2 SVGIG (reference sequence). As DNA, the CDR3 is TGTGCCTGGAGTGTAGGGGGTTCCTCCTACGAGCAGTACTTC. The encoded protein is CAWSVGGSSYEQYF.

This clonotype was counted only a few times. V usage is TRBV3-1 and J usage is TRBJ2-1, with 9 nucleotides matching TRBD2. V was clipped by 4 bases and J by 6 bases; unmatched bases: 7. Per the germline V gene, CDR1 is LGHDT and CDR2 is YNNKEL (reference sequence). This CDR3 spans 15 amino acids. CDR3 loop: CASSRPGLAGNEQFF. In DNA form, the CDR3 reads TGTGCCAGCAGCCGTCCGGGACTAGCAGGCAATGAGCAGTTCTTC.

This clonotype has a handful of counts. CDR3 loop: CASRLGRTGEQYF. In DNA form, the CDR3 reads TGTGCCAGCAGGCTCGGGAGAACGGGTGAGCAGTACTTC. The chain recombines TRBV6-5 with TRBJ2-5; maybe TRBD2 (6 bases). Germline CDR1 reads MNHEY; CDR2 reads SVGAGI. CDR3 length equals 13 residues. The V end lost 6 bases, the J end lost 11 bases, and 19 bases lay between the germline ends.

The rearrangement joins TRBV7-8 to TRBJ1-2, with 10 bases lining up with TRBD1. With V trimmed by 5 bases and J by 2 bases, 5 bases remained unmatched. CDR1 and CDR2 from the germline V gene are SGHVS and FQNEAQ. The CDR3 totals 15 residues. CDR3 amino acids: CASSAPGQGNYGYTF. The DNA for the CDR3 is TGTGCCAGCAGCGCTCCGGGACAGGGGAACTATGGCTACACCTTC.

Here the CDR3 DNA reads TGCAGTACCCCGACAGGGAAACCCTACGAGCAGTACTTC. As protein: CSTPTGKPYEQYF. The chain joins TRBV20-1 to TRBJ2-5, with 7 bases lining up with TRBD1. The assigned J gene may be wrong: the sequence end matches TRBJ2-7 better. This CDR3 has 13 residues. CDR1 is DFQATT, CDR2 SNEGSKA, per germline (reference sequence).

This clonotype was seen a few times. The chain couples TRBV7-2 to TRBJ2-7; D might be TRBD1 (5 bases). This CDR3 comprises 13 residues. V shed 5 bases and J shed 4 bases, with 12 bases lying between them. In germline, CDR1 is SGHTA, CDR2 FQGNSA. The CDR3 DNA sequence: TGTGCCAGCAGCCTGACAGTGCGGTACGAGCAGTACTTC. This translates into CASSLTVRYEQYF.

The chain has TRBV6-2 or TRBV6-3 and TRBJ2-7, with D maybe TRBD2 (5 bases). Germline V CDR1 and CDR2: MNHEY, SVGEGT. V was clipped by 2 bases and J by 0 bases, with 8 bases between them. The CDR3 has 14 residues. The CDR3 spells CASSYGGTSYEQYF. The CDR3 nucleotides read TGTGCCAGCAGTTACGGAGGCACCTCCTACGAGCAGTACTTC.

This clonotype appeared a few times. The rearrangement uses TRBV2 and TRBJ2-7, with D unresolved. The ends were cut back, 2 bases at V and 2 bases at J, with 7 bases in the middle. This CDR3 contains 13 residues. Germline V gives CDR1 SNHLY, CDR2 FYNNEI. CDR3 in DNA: TGTGCCAGCAGTGAATGGGCAGCCTACGAGCAGTACTTC. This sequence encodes CASSEWAAYEQYF.

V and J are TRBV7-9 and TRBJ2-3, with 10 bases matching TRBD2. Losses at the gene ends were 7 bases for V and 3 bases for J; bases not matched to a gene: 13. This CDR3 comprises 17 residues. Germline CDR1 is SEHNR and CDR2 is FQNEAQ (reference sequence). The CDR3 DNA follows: TGTGCCAGCACCCCGAGGGAGAGCGGGGGGGCAACAGATACGCAGTATTTT. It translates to CASTPRESGGATDTQYF.

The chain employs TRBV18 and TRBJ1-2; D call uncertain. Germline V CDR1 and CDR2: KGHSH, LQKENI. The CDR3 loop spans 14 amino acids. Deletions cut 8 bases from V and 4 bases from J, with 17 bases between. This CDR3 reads CASAQAPAVYGYTF. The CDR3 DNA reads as TGTGCCAGCGCCCAGGCCCCTGCCGTCTATGGCTACACCTTC. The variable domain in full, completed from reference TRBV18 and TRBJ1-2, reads NAGVMQNPRHLVRRRGQEARLRCSPMKGHSHVYWYRQLPEEGLKFMVYLQKENIIDESGMPKERFSAEFPKEGPSILRIQQVVRGDSAAYFCASAQAPAVYGYTFGSGTRLTVV.

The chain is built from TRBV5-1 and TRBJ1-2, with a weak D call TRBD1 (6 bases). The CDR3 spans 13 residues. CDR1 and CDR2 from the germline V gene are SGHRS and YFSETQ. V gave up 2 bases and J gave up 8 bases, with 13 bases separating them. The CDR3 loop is CASSFVSGEGYTF. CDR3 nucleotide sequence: TGCGCCAGCAGCTTCGTTTCAGGGGAAGGCTACACCTTC. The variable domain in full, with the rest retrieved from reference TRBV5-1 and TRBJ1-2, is KAGVTQTPRYLIKTRGQQVTLSCSPISGHRSVSWYQQTPGQGLQFLFEYFSETQRNKGNFPGRFSGRQFSNSRSEMNVSTLELGDSALYLCASSFVSGEGYTFGSGTRLTVV.

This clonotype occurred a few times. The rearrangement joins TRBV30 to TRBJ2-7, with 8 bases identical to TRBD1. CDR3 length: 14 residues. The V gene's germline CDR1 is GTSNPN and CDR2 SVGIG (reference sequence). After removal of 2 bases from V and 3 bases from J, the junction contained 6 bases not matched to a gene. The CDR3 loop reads CAWSTGTGFYEQYF. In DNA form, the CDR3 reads TGTGCCTGGAGTACGGGGACAGGCTTCTACGAGCAGTACTTC.

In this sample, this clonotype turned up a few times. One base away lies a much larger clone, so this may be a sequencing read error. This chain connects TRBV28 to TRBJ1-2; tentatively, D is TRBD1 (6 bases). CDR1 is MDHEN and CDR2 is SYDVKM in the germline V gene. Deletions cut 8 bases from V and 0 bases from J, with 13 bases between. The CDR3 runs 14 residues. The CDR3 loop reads CASFRGPPNYGYTF. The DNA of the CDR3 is TGTGCCAGCTTCAGGGGACCCCCTAACTATGGCTACACCTTC.

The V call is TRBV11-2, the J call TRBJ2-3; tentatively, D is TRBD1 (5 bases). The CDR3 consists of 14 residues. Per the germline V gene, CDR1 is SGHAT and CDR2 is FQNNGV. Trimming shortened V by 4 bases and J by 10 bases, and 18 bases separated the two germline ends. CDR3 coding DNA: TGTGCCAGCAGCTGGGTCCAGGGCAGAAATGCGCAGTATTTT. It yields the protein CASSWVQGRNAQYF.

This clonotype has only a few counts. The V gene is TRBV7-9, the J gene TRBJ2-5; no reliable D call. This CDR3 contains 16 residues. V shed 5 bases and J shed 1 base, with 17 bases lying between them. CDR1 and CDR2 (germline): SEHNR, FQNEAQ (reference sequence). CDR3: CASSPGPSGPQETQYF. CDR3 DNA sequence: TGTGCCAGCAGCCCCGGGCCCTCCGGGCCCCAAGAGACCCAGTACTTC.

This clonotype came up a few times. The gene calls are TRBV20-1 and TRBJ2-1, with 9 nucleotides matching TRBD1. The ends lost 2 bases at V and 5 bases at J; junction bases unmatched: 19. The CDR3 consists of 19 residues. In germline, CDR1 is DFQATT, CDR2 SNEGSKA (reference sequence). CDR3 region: CSARHGQGNSGPLNNEQFF. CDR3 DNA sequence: TGCAGTGCTAGACATGGACAGGGGAATAGCGGGCCGTTGAACAATGAGCAGTTCTTC.

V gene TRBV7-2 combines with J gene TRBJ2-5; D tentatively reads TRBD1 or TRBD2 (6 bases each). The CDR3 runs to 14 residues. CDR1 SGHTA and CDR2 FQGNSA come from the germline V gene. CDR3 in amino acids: CAKGGSGIQETQYF. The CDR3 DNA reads TGTGCAAAAGGGGGGTCGGGGATTCAAGAGACCCAGTACTTC. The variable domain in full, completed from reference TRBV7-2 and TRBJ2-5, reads GAGVSQSPSNKVTEKGKDVELRCDPISGHTALYWYRQSLGQGLEFLIYFQGNSAPDKSGLPSDRFSAERTGGSVSTLTIQRTQQEDSAVYLCAKGGSGIQETQYFGPGTRLLVL.

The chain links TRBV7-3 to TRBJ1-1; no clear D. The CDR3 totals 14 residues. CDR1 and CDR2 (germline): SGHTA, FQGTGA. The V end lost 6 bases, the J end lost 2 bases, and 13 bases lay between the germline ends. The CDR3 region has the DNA TGTGCCAGCAGAGAAAGCGGGAGAAACACTGAAGCTTTCTTT. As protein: CASRESGRNTEAFF.

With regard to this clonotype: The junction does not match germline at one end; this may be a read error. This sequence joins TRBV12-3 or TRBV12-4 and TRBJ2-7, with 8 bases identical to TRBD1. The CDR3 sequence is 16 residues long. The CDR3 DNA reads TGTGCCAGCAGTTTAGCGGCGACAGGGGCCGAGTACGAGCGGTACTTC. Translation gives CASSLAATGAEYERYF.